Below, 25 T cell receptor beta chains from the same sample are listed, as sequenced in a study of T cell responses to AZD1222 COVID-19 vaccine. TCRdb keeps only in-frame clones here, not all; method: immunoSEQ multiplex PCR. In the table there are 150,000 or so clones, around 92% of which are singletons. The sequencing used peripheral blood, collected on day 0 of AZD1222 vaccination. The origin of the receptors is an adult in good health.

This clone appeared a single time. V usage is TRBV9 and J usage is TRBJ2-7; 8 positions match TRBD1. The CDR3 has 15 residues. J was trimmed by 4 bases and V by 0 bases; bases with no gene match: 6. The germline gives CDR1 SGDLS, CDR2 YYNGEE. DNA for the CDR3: TGTGCCAGCAGCGTAGGGAGCACAGGGGGGTACGAGCAGTACTTC. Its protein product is CASSVGSTGGYEQYF.

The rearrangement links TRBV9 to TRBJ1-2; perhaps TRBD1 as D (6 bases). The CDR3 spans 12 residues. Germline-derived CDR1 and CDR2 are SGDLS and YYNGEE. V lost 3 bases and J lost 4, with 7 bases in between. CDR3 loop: CASSGQAYGYTF. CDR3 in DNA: TGTGCCAGCAGCGGACAGGCCTATGGCTACACCTTC.

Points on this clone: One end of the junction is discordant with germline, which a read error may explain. The DNA of the CDR3 is TGCGCCAGCAGCGGTAGCGGGCTCTCCCACAATGAGCAGTTCTTC. Amino acids: CASSGSGLSHNEQFF. This chain links TRBV10-1 with TRBJ2-1; 7 bases line up with TRBD2. CDR3 size: 15 residues. The germline V gene encodes CDR1 WNHNN and CDR2 SYGVQD (reference sequence).

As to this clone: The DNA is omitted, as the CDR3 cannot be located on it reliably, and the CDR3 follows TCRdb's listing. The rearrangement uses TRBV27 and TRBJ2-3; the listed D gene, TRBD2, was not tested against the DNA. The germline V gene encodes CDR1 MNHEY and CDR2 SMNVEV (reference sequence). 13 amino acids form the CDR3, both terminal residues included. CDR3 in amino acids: CASSFAGGAGEYF.

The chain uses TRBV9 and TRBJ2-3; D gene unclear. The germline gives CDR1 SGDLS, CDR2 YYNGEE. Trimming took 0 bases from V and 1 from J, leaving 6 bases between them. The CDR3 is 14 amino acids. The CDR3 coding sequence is TGTGCCAGCAGCGTAGCTGGACGCACAGATACGCAGTATTTT. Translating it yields CASSVAGRTDTQYF.

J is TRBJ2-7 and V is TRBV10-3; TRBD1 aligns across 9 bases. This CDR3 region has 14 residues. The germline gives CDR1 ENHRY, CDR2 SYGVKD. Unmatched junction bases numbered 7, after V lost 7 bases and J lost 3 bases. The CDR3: CAITQTGGFYEQYF. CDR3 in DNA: TGTGCCATCACCCAGACAGGGGGGTTCTACGAGCAGTACTTC.

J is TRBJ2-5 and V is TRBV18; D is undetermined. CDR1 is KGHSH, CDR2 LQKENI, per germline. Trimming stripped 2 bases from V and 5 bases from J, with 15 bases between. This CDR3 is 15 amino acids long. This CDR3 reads CASSPWADNWETQYF. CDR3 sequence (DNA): TGTGCCAGCTCACCATGGGCGGATAATTGGGAGACCCAGTACTTC.

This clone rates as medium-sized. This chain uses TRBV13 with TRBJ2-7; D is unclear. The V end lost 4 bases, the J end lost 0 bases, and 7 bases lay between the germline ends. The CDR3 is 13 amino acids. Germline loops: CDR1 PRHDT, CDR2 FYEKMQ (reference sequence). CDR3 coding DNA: TGTGCCAGCAGCTCCAGTCCCTCCTACGAGCAGTACTTC. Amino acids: CASSSSPSYEQYF.

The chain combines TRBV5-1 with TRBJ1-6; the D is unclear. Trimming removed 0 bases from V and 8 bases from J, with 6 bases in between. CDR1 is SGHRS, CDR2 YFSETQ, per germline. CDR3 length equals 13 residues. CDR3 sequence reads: CASSLVGDSPLHF. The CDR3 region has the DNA TGCGCCAGCAGCTTGGTTGGGGATTCACCCCTCCACTTT.

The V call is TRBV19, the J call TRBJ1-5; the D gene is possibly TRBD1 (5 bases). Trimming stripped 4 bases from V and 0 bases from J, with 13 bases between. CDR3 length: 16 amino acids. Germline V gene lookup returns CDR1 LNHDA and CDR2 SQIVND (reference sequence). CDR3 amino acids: CASSSPGRDSNQPQHF. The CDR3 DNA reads TGTGCCAGTAGTAGCCCGGGGCGGGATAGCAATCAGCCCCAGCATTTT. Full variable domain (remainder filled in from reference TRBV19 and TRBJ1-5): DGGITQSPKYLFRKEGQNVTLSCEQNLNHDAMYWYRQDPGQGLRLIYYSQIVNDFQKGDIAEGYSVSREKKESFPLTVTSAQKNPTAFYLCASSSPGRDSNQPQHFGDGTRLSIL.

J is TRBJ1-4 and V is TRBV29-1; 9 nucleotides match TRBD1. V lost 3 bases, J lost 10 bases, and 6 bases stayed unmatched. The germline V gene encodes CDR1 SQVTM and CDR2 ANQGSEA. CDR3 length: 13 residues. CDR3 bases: TGCAGCGTTGAGGGGACAGGGAAGGGAAAACTGTTTTTT. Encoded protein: CSVEGTGKGKLFF.

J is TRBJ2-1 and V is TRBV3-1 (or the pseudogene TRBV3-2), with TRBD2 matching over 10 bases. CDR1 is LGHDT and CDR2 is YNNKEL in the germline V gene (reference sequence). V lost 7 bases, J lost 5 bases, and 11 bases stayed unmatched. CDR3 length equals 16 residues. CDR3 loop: CASKTLSGGDNNEQFF. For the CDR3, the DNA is TGTGCCAGCAAAACCTTAAGCGGGGGGGATAACAATGAGCAGTTCTTC.

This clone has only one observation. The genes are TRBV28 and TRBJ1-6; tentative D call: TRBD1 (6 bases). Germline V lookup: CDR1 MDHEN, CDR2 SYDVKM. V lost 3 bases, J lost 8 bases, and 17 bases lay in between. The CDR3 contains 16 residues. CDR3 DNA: TGTGCCAGCAGTTTCCCTTTGGGGGGCGGGGATTCACCCCTCCACTTT. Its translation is CASSFPLGGGDSPLHF. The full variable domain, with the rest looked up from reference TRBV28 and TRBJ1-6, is DVKVTQSSRYLVKRTGEKVFLECVQDMDHENMFWYRQDPGLGLRLIYFSYDVKMKEKGDIPEGYSVSREKKERFSLILESASTNQTSMYLCASSFPLGGGDSPLHFGNGTRLTVT.

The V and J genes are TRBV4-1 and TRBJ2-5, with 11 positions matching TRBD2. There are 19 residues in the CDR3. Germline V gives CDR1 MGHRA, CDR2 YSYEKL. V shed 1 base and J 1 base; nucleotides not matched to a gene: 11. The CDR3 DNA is TGCGCCAGCAGCCAAGTATCGCTAGCGGGGGGACCTTCCCAAGAGACCCAGTACTTC. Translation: CASSQVSLAGGPSQETQYF.

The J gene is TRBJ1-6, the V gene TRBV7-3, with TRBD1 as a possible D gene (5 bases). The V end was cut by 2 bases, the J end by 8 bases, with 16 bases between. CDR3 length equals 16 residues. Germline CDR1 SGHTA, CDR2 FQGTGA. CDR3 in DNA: TGTGCCAGCAGCTTATTTGAGAGATCGGGGGATTCACCCCTCCACTTT. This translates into CASSLFERSGDSPLHF.

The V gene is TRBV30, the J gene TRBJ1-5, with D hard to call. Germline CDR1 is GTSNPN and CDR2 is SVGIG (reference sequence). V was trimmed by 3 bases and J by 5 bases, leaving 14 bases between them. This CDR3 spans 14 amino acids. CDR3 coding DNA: TGTGCCTGGAGCATAGACTACGGGGATCAGCCCCAGCATTTT. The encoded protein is CAWSIDYGDQPQHF.

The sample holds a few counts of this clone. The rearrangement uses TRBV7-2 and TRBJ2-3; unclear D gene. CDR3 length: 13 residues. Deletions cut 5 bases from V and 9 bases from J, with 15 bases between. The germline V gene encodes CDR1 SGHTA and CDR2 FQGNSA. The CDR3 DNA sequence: TGTGCCAGCAGCCGACCCCTCAATCGGACGCAGTATTTT. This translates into CASSRPLNRTQYF.

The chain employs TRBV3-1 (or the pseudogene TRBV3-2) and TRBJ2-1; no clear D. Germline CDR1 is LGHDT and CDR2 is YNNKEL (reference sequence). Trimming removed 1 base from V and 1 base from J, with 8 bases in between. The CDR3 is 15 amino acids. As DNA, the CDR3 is TGTGCCAGCAGCCAAGCCAGAATTTCCTACAATGAGCAGTTCTTC. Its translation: CASSQARISYNEQFF.

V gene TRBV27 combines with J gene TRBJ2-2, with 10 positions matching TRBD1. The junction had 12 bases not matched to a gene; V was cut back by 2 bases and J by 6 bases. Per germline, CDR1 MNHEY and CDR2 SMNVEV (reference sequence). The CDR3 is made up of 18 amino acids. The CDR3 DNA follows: TGTGCCAGCAGTTTACAATTCCGGGACAGGGGAAACGCCGGGGAGCTGTTTTTT. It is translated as CASSLQFRDRGNAGELFF.

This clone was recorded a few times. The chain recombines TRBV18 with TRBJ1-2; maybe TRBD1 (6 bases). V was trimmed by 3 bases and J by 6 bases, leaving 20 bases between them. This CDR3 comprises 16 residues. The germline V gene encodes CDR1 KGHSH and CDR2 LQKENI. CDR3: CASSPRSGGGMDGYTF. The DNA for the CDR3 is TGTGCCAGCTCACCTCGATCGGGGGGCGGAATGGATGGCTACACCTTC.

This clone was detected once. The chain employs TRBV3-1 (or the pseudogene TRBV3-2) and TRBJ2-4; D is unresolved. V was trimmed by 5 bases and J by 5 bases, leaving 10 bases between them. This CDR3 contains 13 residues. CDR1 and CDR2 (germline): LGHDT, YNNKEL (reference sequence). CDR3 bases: TGTGCCAGCAGCTTTGACCAGCAAAACATTCAGTACTTC. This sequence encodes CASSFDQQNIQYF.

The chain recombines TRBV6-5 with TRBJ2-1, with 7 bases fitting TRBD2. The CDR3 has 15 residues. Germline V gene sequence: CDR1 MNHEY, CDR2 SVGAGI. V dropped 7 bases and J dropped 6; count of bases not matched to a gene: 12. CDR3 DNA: TGTGCCAGCACTAGTACGTGGGAGGGATCCAATGAGCAGTTCTTC. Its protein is CASTSTWEGSNEQFF.

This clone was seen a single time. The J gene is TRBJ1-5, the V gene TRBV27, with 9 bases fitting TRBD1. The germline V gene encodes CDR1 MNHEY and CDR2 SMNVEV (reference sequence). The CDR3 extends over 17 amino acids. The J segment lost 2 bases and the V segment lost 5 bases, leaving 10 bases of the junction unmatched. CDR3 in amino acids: CASSPDRGKRGNQPQHF. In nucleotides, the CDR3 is TGTGCCAGCAGTCCGGACAGGGGAAAGAGGGGCAATCAGCCCCAGCATTTT.

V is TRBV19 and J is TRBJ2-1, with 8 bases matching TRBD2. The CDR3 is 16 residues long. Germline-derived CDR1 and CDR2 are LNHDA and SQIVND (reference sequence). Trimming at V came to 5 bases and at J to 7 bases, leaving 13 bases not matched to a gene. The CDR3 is CASSSRGAGVGNEQFF. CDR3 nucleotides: TGTGCCAGTAGTTCCCGGGGAGCGGGGGTTGGGAATGAGCAGTTCTTC.

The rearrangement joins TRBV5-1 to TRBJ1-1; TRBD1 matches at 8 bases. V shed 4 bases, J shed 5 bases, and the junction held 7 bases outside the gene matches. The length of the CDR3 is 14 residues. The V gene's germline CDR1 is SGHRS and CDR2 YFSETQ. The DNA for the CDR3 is TGCGCCAGCAGCCGAGGACAGGGAGGGACTGAAGCTTTCTTT. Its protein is CASSRGQGGTEAFF.